The TCR beta chain described here comes from a study of blood T cell repertoires in COVID-19. Repertoires were generated with immunoSEQ multiplex PCR, while TCRdb's copy carries only in-frame clones and drops some. The profile shows 110,000 or so clones, 75% to 90% of them singletons. This clone has only a few counts. The V and J ends lost 3 bases and 5 bases, in that order; junction bases with no gene match: 8. The germline V gene has CDR1 SGDLS and CDR2 YYNGEE. The CDR3 loop spans 15 amino acids. This clonotype was obtained from a human donor in a cohort sampled during active COVID-19. V usage is TRBV9 and J usage is TRBJ2-5, with 9 bases matching TRBD2. The source material was peripheral blood. The CDR3 DNA sequence: TGTGCCAGCAGCGCCGCGGGGGGGCTAGGGGAGACCCAGTACTTC. Encoded protein: CASSAAGGLGETQYF.